This is a list of T cell receptor beta chains from one sample in a study of T cells in Graves' hyperthyroidism and ophthalmopathy. TCRdb used MiXCR to reprocess the multiplex PCR reads, holding one entry per CDR3 protein. The sample lists approximately 710,000 distinct CDR3 sequences, 17% occurring once. Material for sequencing was blood. The source is a man aged 50-59 years with Graves' hyperthyroidism. The conserved cysteine and the conserved F or W are not part of the CDR3 here. The order of the fields is V gene, D gene, CDR3 protein. A D gene is named only where the DNA matches it firmly.

v_gene: TRBV6-5
d_gene: -
CDR3aa: ASSYSGGEQF

v_gene: TRBV12-3/TRBV12-4
d_gene: -
CDR3aa: ASSLMQSEQY

v_gene: TRBV6-1
d_gene: -
CDR3aa: ASSDLPRSRGEQF

v_gene: TRBV29-1
d_gene: -
CDR3aa: SVESWGGGYT

v_gene: TRBV28
d_gene: TRBD2
CDR3aa: ASRTQRTSYHEQY

v_gene: TRBV2
d_gene: TRBD1
CDR3aa: ASGTGVTEAF

v_gene: TRBV20-1
d_gene: TRBD2
CDR3aa: SARDRGAGGRNEQF

v_gene: TRBV12-3/TRBV12-4
d_gene: TRBD2
CDR3aa: ASSPLAGGPEEQF

v_gene: TRBV10-3
d_gene: -
CDR3aa: AISGSATDTQY

v_gene: TRBV2
d_gene: -
CDR3aa: ASSEDRAETYEQY

v_gene: TRBV20-1
d_gene: -
CDR3aa: SARNAMGYNEQF

v_gene: TRBV9
d_gene: -
CDR3aa: ASSVGSVSSYEQY

v_gene: TRBV10-3
d_gene: TRBD2
CDR3aa: AISPPSGRRTSGSYNEQF

v_gene: TRBV28
d_gene: -
CDR3aa: ASSLLDTAYEQY

v_gene: TRBV29-1
d_gene: -
CDR3aa: SVISNYEQY

v_gene: TRBV28
d_gene: -
CDR3aa: ASRVPDGYT

v_gene: TRBV5-5
d_gene: -
CDR3aa: ASSPSGGTTDTQY

v_gene: TRBV29-1
d_gene: -
CDR3aa: SVEDNSGFHPYGYT

v_gene: TRBV20-1
d_gene: TRBD1
CDR3aa: SATMTGKSNQPQH

v_gene: TRBV5-1
d_gene: TRBD1
CDR3aa: ASSGDRAHGYT

v_gene: TRBV9
d_gene: TRBD2
CDR3aa: ASSVVGLAGGETQY

v_gene: TRBV7-9
d_gene: -
CDR3aa: ASGDPDEQY

v_gene: TRBV20-1
d_gene: TRBD2
CDR3aa: SARDLRLAGITDTQY

v_gene: TRBV5-1
d_gene: TRBD1
CDR3aa: ASSFPGQRNTEAF

v_gene: TRBV2
d_gene: -
CDR3aa: ASSERGNPDTQY

v_gene: TRBV14
d_gene: -
CDR3aa: ASSQVGDVTQY

v_gene: TRBV20-1
d_gene: -
CDR3aa: SARGGVNNQPQH

v_gene: TRBV2
d_gene: -
CDR3aa: ASSVPLPASGFSSSYEQY